The next 8 T cell receptor beta chains were all read from a single sample in a study of OX40 agonist ivuxolimab in advanced cancers. TCRdb's table, derived via immunoSEQ multiplex PCR, lists solely in-frame clones and lacks some. The profile covers 98,000 or so clones, with approximately 80% appearing a single time and about 1.6% taken by the ten largest. The sample was CD4+ or CD8+ T cells sorted from blood, taken in a trial of the OX40 agonist ivuxolimab. Every receptor here comes from an adult with an advanced solid tumor such as melanoma, head and neck, liver or kidney cancer.

The rearrangement joins TRBV4-3 to TRBJ2-4; TRBD2 is a possible D gene (5 bases). The germline V gene encodes CDR1 LGHNA and CDR2 YSLEER. The CDR3 length is 14 residues. Trimming left V 3 bases short and J 7 bases short, with 13 bases between. The DNA for the CDR3 is TGCGCCAGCAGCCACTCCGGGCCGGGGAACATTCAGTACTTC. It codes for CASSHSGPGNIQYF.

This rearrangement joins TRBV7-2 to TRBJ2-3; unclear D gene. Trimming stripped 1 base from V and 2 bases from J, with 1 base between. The CDR3 contains 12 residues. CDR1 and CDR2 from the germline V gene are SGHTA and FQGNSA. CDR3 protein: CASSLDTDTQYF. In DNA form, the CDR3 reads TGTGCCAGCAGCTTAGACACAGATACGCAGTATTTT.

The V call is TRBV10-1, the J call TRBJ2-7, with TRBD2 identical over 8 bases. CDR1 is WNHNN, CDR2 SYGVQD, per germline (reference sequence). J lost 7 bases, V lost 7 bases, and 12 bases had no gene match. This CDR3 region has 14 residues. The CDR3 DNA reads as TGCGCCAGCAATACTAGCGGAGCGTGGGTTGAGCAGTACTTC. Translated: CASNTSGAWVEQYF.

This chain connects TRBV25-1 to TRBJ2-5; the match to TRBD2 covers 7 bases. Germline loops: CDR1 MGHDK, CDR2 SYGVNS. The ends lost 8 bases at V and 0 bases at J; junction bases unmatched: 9. The CDR3 loop spans 15 amino acids. CDR3 sequence: CASSKTSIHQETQYF. CDR3 nucleotide sequence: TGTGCCAGCTCTAAGACTAGCATACACCAAGAGACCCAGTACTTC.

The J gene is TRBJ2-1, the V gene TRBV7-3; D perhaps matches TRBD1 (6 bases). Germline values: CDR1 SGHTA, CDR2 FQGTGA. Trimming pared 4 bases from V and 7 bases from J, leaving 14 bases between. The CDR3 runs to 14 residues. This chain's CDR3 is CASSSPLQGNEQFF. CDR3 sequence (DNA): TGTGCCAGCAGCTCCCCCCTACAGGGAAATGAGCAGTTCTTC.

The rearrangement uses TRBV7-2 and TRBJ1-6, with TRBD1 matching over 7 bases. The CDR3 spans 14 residues. Germline CDR1 SGHTA, CDR2 FQGNSA. V gave up 9 bases and J gave up 7 bases; unmatched junction bases: 9. Here the CDR3 DNA reads TGTGCCAGGAGCCTACAGGGGAGGAATTCACCCCTCCACTTT. The encoded protein is CARSLQGRNSPLHF.

V usage is TRBV10-2 and J usage is TRBJ2-5; no reliable D call. The CDR3 length is 12 residues. Per the germline V gene, CDR1 is WSHSY and CDR2 is SAAADI. The V gene lost 4 bases and the J gene lost 4 bases, with 7 bases spanning the gap. CDR3 sequence: CASSVTAETQYF. The CDR3, as DNA: TGCGCCAGCAGTGTGACCGCAGAGACCCAGTACTTC.

The chain couples TRBV6-1 to TRBJ1-1; a possible D gene is TRBD1 (6 bases). This CDR3 region has 16 residues. Germline assignment: CDR1 MNHNS and CDR2 SASEGT. The ends were cut back, 3 bases at V and 2 bases at J, with 16 bases in the middle. DNA of the CDR3: TGTGCCAGCAGTGAGCGACCCAGGGGCCCAAACACTGAAGCTTTCTTT. Protein: CASSERPRGPNTEAFF.